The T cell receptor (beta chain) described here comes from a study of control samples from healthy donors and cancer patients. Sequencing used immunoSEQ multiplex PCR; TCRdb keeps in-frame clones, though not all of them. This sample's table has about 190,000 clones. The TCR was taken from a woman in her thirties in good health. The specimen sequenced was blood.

CDR3 in amino acids: CASSPGRSDYNEQFF. In nucleotides, the CDR3 is TGTGCCAGCAGCCCGGGCCGGTCAGATTACAATGAGCAGTTCTTC. The chain combines TRBV5-4 with TRBJ2-1, with D hard to call. This CDR3 comprises 15 residues. Trimming removed 4 bases at V and 4 bases at J, with 15 bases between. From germline, CDR1 is SGHNT and CDR2 YYREEE (reference sequence).